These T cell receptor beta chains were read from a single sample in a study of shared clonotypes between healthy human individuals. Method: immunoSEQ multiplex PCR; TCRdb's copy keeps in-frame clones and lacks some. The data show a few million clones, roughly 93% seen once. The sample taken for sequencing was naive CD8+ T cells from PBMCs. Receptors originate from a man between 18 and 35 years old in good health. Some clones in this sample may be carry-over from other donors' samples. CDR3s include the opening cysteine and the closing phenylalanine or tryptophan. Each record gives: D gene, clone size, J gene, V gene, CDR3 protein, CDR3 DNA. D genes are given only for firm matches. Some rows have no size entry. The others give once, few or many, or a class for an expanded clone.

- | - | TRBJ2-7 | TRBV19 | CASSISQAPYEQYF | TGTGCCAGTAGTATCTCACAGGCCCCCTACGAGCAGTACTTC
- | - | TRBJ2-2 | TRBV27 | CASSLVGVANTGELFF | TGTGCCAGCAGTTTAGTTGGGGTCGCGAACACCGGGGAGCTGTTTTTT
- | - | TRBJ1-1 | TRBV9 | CASSAPYNTEAFF | TGTGCCAGCAGCGCCCCATACAACACTGAAGCTTTCTTT
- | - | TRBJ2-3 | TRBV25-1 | CASALRGREDTQYF | TGTGCCAGCGCACTTCGAGGGCGGGAAGATACGCAGTATTTT
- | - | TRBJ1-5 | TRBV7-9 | CASSLAGPRNQPQHF | TGTGCCAGCAGCTTAGCGGGGCCCCGCAATCAGCCCCAGCATTTT
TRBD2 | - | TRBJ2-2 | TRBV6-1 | CASSDFGLAGITGELFF | TGTGCCAGCAGTGACTTCGGACTAGCGGGAATAACCGGGGAGCTGTTTTTT
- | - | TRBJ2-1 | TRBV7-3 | CASSLRGRSSYNEQFF | TGTGCCAGCAGCTTAAGGGGCAGAAGCTCCTACAATGAGCAGTTCTTC
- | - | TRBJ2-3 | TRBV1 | CTSSQETSGPSTDTQYF | TGCACCAGCAGCCAAGAGACTAGCGGGCCTAGCACAGATACGCAGTATTTT
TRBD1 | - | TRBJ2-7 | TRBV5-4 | CASSLGDRGAYEQYF | TGTGCCAGCAGCTTGGGGGACAGGGGTGCCTACGAGCAGTACTTC
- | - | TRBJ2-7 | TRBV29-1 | CSVTGDTSSYEQYF | TGCAGCGTTACCGGAGACACGAGCTCCTACGAGCAGTACTTC
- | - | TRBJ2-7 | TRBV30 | CAWSLPRGTFYEQYF | TGTGCCTGGAGCCTCCCTAGGGGGACCTTCTACGAGCAGTACTTC
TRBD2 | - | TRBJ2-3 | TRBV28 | CASSSTGLARADTQYF | TGTGCCAGCAGTTCAACGGGACTAGCGAGGGCAGATACGCAGTATTTT
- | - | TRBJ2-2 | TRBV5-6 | CASSLGARTGELFF | TGTGCCAGCAGCTTGGGGGCGAGGACCGGGGAGCTGTTTTTT
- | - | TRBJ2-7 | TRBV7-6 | CASSLALMGGDWSYEQYF | TGTGCCAGCAGCTTAGCGCTAATGGGGGGAGACTGGTCCTACGAGCAGTACTTC
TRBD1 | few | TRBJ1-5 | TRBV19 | CASRYDRGLNQPQHF | TGTGCCAGTAGGTACGACAGGGGCCTCAATCAGCCCCAGCATTTT
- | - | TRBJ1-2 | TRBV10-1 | CASSELRGTNYGYTF | TGCGCCAGCAGTGAGCTACGAGGGACCAACTATGGCTACACCTTC
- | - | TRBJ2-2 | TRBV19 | CASSEIITGELFF | TGTGCCAGTAGTGAAATTATCACCGGGGAGCTGTTTTTT
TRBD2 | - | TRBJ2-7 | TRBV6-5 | CASTPTSGRGEQYF | TGTGCCAGCACACCGACTAGCGGGAGAGGCGAGCAGTACTTC
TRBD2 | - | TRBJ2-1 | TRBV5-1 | CASSFGTSGYNEQFF | TGCGCCAGCAGCTTTGGGACTAGCGGGTACAATGAGCAGTTCTTC
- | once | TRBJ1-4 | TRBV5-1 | CASSLQQFNEKLFF | TGCGCCAGCAGCTTGCAACAGTTTAATGAAAAACTGTTTTTT
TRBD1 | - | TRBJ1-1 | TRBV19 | CASSIMTGGVDKAFF | TGTGCCAGTAGTATAATGACAGGGGGCGTGGACAAAGCTTTCTTT